This T cell receptor (beta chain) is drawn from a study of cytomegalovirus exposure and HLA in healthy donors. CDR3 size: 14 residues. Losses at the gene ends were 6 bases for V and 4 bases for J; bases not matched to a gene: 7. Per germline, CDR1 SEHNR and CDR2 FQNEAQ (reference sequence). Both 60 Vbeta primers and 13 Jbeta primers went into the PCR. Profiled with immunoSEQ multiplex PCR; TCRdb holds only in-frame clones, not every one. The table includes around 200,000 clones, 75% to 90% detected once. The receptor's source is a boy between 5 and 17 years old in good health and CMV-seronegative. Sequencing was done on a sample of PBMCs. This chain connects TRBV7-9 to TRBJ1-2, with TRBD1 identical over 8 bases. The CDR3 sequence: CASRATGDGYGYTF. DNA for the CDR3: TGTGCCAGCAGGGCGACAGGGGATGGCTATGGCTACACCTTC.